The clone carrying this T cell receptor beta chain came up many times. Its matching antigen is unknown. In TCRdb, the 5' RACE reads were re-called with MiXCR into one record per CDR3 protein. The sample consists of under 200,000 distinct CDR3 sequences, roughly 10% of them appearing once. This record comes from a study of CD8 T cells in ankylosing spondylitis. This CDR3 is 11 amino acids long. Trimming removed 6 bases from V and 8 bases from J, with 8 bases in between. Broader study findings: Disease-linked clones reportedly concentrated significantly in matched ankylosing spondylitis synovial fluid.

The genes are TRBV12-3 or TRBV12-4 and TRBJ2-4; D unclear. The sequence came from a female donor with ankylosing spondylitis or in good health (not recorded which). Sequencing input: blood, either unsorted or a sorted T cell fraction (not recorded which). The CDR3 coding sequence is TGTGCCAGCAGCCTAGTGGACATTCAGTACTTC. Encoded protein: CASSLVDIQYF.